A selection of T cell receptor beta chains follows, all from one sample in a study of T cells after yellow fever vaccination. TCRdb re-derived calls from the 5' RACE reads in MiXCR, one entry per CDR3 protein. The table lists hundreds of thousands of distinct CDR3 sequences, 3.6% of them singletons. The material was PBMCs, obtained on the day of the yellow fever booster vaccination. The receptors were sampled from a man aged 18 to 35 who received the YFV17D yellow fever vaccine. Each CDR3 is given with its conserved first and last residue. The D gene is left open where the match is weak. Clone sizes are given selectively: once, few, many, or a class where the clone is expanded.

V	J	D	size	CDR3	DNA
TRBV29-1	TRBJ2-1	TRBD2	few	CSVSTGLAGWDEQFF	TGCAGCGTCTCAACGGGACTAGCGGGATGGGATGAGCAGTTCTTC
TRBV6-2/TRBV6-3	TRBJ2-2	TRBD1	few	CASSYPRTGTTGELFF	TGTGCCAGCAGTTACCCGAGGACAGGGACCACCGGGGAGCTGTTTTTT
TRBV7-9	TRBJ2-7	.	few	CASSSPEGLGEQYF	TGTGCCAGCAGCTCCCCAGAGGGCCTCGGCGAGCAGTACTTC
TRBV2	TRBJ2-1	.	many	CASSATYNEQFF	TGTGCCAGCAGTGCCACCTACAATGAGCAGTTCTTC
TRBV4-1	TRBJ2-3	.	.	CASSQERSEGDTQYF	TGCGCCAGCAGCCAAGAGAGGTCCGAAGGAGATACGCAGTATTTT
TRBV12-3/TRBV12-4	TRBJ2-3	TRBD2	.	CASTKGLAGGKDTQYF	TGTGCCAGCACTAAGGGACTAGCGGGGGGAAAAGATACGCAGTATTTT
TRBV7-2	TRBJ2-3	TRBD2	many	CASSSAGRGDTQYF	TGTGCCAGCAGCTCTGCGGGGAGGGGAGATACGCAGTATTTT
TRBV12-3/TRBV12-4	TRBJ2-1	TRBD1	few	CASTLDRGRGNEQFF	TGTGCCAGCACCCTAGACAGGGGGAGGGGCAATGAGCAGTTCTTC
TRBV7-8	TRBJ2-1	.	few	CASSTSNEQFF	TGTGCCAGCAGCACTTCAAATGAGCAGTTCTTC
TRBV5-1	TRBJ2-5	.	few	CASSPSPLAKTQYF	TGCGCCAGCAGCCCATCGCCGCTCGCGAAGACCCAGTACTTC
TRBV18	TRBJ1-2	.	few	CASSPVGTQGGYGYTF	TGTGCCAGCTCACCAGTCGGCACACAGGGAGGATATGGCTACACCTTC
TRBV2	TRBJ2-5	TRBD2	.	CASSDQAGGVTQYF	TGTGCCAGCAGTGATCAAGCGGGGGGTGTGACCCAGTACTTC
TRBV30	TRBJ2-4	.	.	CAWNLGEAKNIQYF	TGTGCCTGGAACCTAGGAGAAGCCAAAAACATTCAGTACTTC
TRBV2	TRBJ1-1	.	many	CASSREIAEAFF	TGTGCCTCCAGCAGGGAGATCGCTGAAGCTTTCTTT
TRBV7-2	TRBJ2-5	TRBD2	.	CASSLNGGGLLETQYF	TGTGCCAGCAGCTTAAATGGCGGGGGGCTCTTGGAGACCCAGTACTTC
TRBV12-3/TRBV12-4	TRBJ1-6	.	few	CASRLEQARNSPLHF	TGTGCCAGCAGATTGGAGCAGGCTCGTAATTCACCCCTCCACTTT
TRBV24-1	TRBJ1-2	.	.	CATSDPQRGGDDYGYTF	TGTGCCACCAGTGATCCACAACGAGGGGGGGACGACTATGGCTACACCTTC
TRBV12-3/TRBV12-4	TRBJ1-2	.	.	CASSIRDGNYGYTF	TGTGCCAGCAGCATCCGGGACGGAAACTATGGCTACACCTTC
TRBV4-3	TRBJ2-5	TRBD1	many	CASSQDPWGTGVFETQYF	TGCGCCAGCAGCCAAGATCCATGGGGGACAGGGGTATTCGAGACCCAGTACTTC
TRBV12-3/TRBV12-4	TRBJ2-5	.	many	CASSLGSRETQYF	TGTGCCAGCAGTTTAGGTAGCCGAGAGACCCAGTACTTC
TRBV20-1	TRBJ2-1	.	.	CSAIRGVVYNEQFF	TGCAGTGCTATAAGGGGTGTAGTATACAATGAGCAGTTCTTC
TRBV6-5	TRBJ1-5	.	few	CASSEGGPYQPQHF	TGTGCCAGCAGTGAGGGGGGACCATATCAGCCCCAGCATTTT
TRBV7-2	TRBJ2-1	TRBD2	many	CASSAGLAGGNEQFF	TGTGCCAGCAGCGCCGGACTAGCGGGGGGAAATGAGCAGTTCTTC
TRBV20-1	TRBJ2-1	TRBD2	.	CSGQRGGGPFNEQFF	TGCAGTGGGCAGAGAGGCGGGGGACCGTTCAATGAGCAGTTCTTC
TRBV20-1	TRBJ1-4	.	many	CSARDQLDGLGINEKLFF	TGCAGTGCTAGAGATCAACTGGACGGTTTGGGAATTAATGAAAAACTGTTTTTT
TRBV28	TRBJ2-5	.	.	CASSLINQQGTQYF	TGTGCCAGCAGTTTGATAAACCAACAGGGTACCCAGTACTTC
TRBV7-2	TRBJ1-5	TRBD1	few	CASSEGQGGHQPQHF	TGTGCCAGCAGCGAAGGACAGGGCGGGCATCAGCCCCAGCATTTT
TRBV5-1	TRBJ2-1	TRBD2	.	CASSLIPSGGYYNEQFF	TGCGCCAGCAGCTTGATTCCTAGCGGGGGATACTACAATGAGCAGTTCTTC
TRBV6-6	TRBJ2-5	TRBD2	.	CASSYSGGGLETQYF	TGTGCCAGCAGTTACTCCGGGGGGGGCCTGGAGACCCAGTACTTC
TRBV10-3	TRBJ2-2	TRBD1	many	CAISENRGSGELFF	TGTGCCATCAGCGAAAACAGGGGCTCCGGGGAGCTGTTTTTT
TRBV5-1	TRBJ2-1	TRBD2	.	CASSLRLAGNNEQFF	TGCGCCAGCAGCTTGAGACTAGCGGGGAACAATGAGCAGTTCTTC
TRBV12-5	TRBJ2-1	.	many	CASGLVQGGSSYNEQFF	TGTGCTAGTGGTTTGGTACAAGGTGGGAGCTCCTACAATGAGCAGTTCTTC
TRBV3-1	TRBJ1-1	.	.	CASSLEGVGLNTEAFF	TGTGCCAGCAGCTTGGAAGGCGTAGGACTGAACACTGAAGCTTTCTTT
TRBV11-2	TRBJ2-3	.	few	CASSLGWEGAATDTQYF	TGTGCCAGCAGCTTAGGATGGGAGGGGGCGGCGACAGATACGCAGTATTTT
TRBV5-1	TRBJ2-2	TRBD1	many	CASSFTGVIGELFF	TGCGCCAGCAGCTTTACAGGGGTGATCGGGGAGCTGTTTTTT
TRBV7-9	TRBJ2-5	.	many	CASSPSGTNQETQYF	TGTGCCAGCAGTCCATCCGGGACCAACCAAGAGACCCAGTACTTC
TRBV20-1	TRBJ1-6	.	.	CSARGGALGSSYNSPLHF	TGCAGTGCTAGAGGGGGGGCTCTGGGGAGCTCCTATAATTCACCCCTCCACTTT
TRBV3-1	TRBJ1-1	.	many	CASSHLGPGQAFF	TGTGCCAGCAGCCATCTGGGCCCGGGTCAAGCTTTCTTT
TRBV10-1	TRBJ2-7	.	.	CASSKDRFSYEQYF	TGCGCCAGCAGTAAGGACAGATTCTCCTACGAGCAGTACTTC